Listed below are T cell receptor beta chains from one sample, sequenced in a study of beta chain features in type 1 diabetes. Produced via immunoSEQ multiplex PCR; TCRdb's table is partial and in-frame only. The data contain a few hundred thousand clones, roughly 13% of them seen just once; the ten biggest clones take up nearly 0.015%. Specimen: naive CD4+ T cells from blood. These receptors were collected from a young woman with type 1 diabetes. CDR3s include the opening cysteine and the closing phenylalanine or tryptophan. D genes are given only for firm matches. Expanded clones get a size class; other rows say once, few or many, or leave the size out.

cdr3_nt: TGTGCCAGCAGTTACAGGGGAGCTGAAGCTTTCTTT
cdr3_aa: CASSYRGAEAFF
clone_size: few
d_call: TRBD1
v_call: TRBV27
j_call: TRBJ1-1

cdr3_nt: TGTGCCTCAAAGACAGGGGTCGAGCAGTACTTC
cdr3_aa: CASKTGVEQYF
clone_size: few
d_call: TRBD1
v_call: TRBV30
j_call: TRBJ2-7

cdr3_nt: TGCGCCAGCCGGGGTCCGGTAACATCCTACAATGAGCAGTTCTTC
cdr3_aa: CASRGPVTSYNEQFF
clone_size: few
d_call: NA
v_call: TRBV5-1
j_call: TRBJ2-1

cdr3_nt: TGTGCCACCAGCAGAGTGCCCAGCGGGGGGTACAATGAGCAGTTCTTC
cdr3_aa: CATSRVPSGGYNEQFF
clone_size: NA
d_call: TRBD2
v_call: TRBV15
j_call: TRBJ2-1

cdr3_nt: TGTGCCAGCAGCTCGAGGACAGCGAATGAGCAGTTCTTC
cdr3_aa: CASSSRTANEQFF
clone_size: NA
d_call: NA
v_call: TRBV7-2
j_call: TRBJ2-1

cdr3_nt: TGTGCCAGCAGCGTAGGACTAGCCAATGAGCAGTTCTTC
cdr3_aa: CASSVGLANEQFF
clone_size: NA
d_call: TRBD2
v_call: TRBV9
j_call: TRBJ2-1

cdr3_nt: TGTGCCAGCAGCCTCTTCGAAGGGGGCCACGGAGCTTTCTTT
cdr3_aa: CASSLFEGGHGAFF
clone_size: NA
d_call: TRBD1
v_call: TRBV2
j_call: TRBJ1-1

cdr3_nt: TGTGCCAGCAGGGAGCCTACTAGCGGGAAGACCTACAATGAGCAGTTCTTC
cdr3_aa: CASREPTSGKTYNEQFF
clone_size: NA
d_call: TRBD2
v_call: TRBV2
j_call: TRBJ2-1

cdr3_nt: TGCGCCAGCAGCCAAGATCAAGCGGTCTCTAGCACAGATACGCAGTATTTT
cdr3_aa: CASSQDQAVSSTDTQYF
clone_size: NA
d_call: NA
v_call: TRBV4-3
j_call: TRBJ2-3

cdr3_nt: TGTGCCAGCACGGGAGGGGGACCCAAAAACATTCAGTACTTC
cdr3_aa: CASTGGGPKNIQYF
clone_size: few
d_call: TRBD2
v_call: TRBV28
j_call: TRBJ2-4

cdr3_nt: TGCGCCAGCAGCTGGGGACTAGCGGGAGGCACAGATACGCAGTATTTT
cdr3_aa: CASSWGLAGGTDTQYF
clone_size: few
d_call: TRBD2
v_call: TRBV5-1
j_call: TRBJ2-3